These T cell receptor beta chains were read from a single sample in a study of CD8+ T cells in alopecia areata. Here immunoSEQ multiplex PCR was the method, and the copy in TCRdb shows in-frame clones only, minus some. Of 150,000 to 200,000 clones in the sample, approximately 53% were seen once. The material sequenced was CD8+ T cells sorted from blood, taken at week 24, from a patient treated with tofacitinib. These receptors were obtained from a human donor with alopecia areata. The CDR3 runs from the conserved cysteine through the conserved F or W. A D gene is named only where the DNA matches it firmly. A clone size is listed for some rows: how often the clone was seen (once, few, many), or a class if it is expanded.

>TRBV7-9|TRBJ2-1|.|.
TGTGCCAGCAGCTTACGTGGGCCGGACAATGAGCAGTTCTTC
CASSLRGPDNEQFF
>TRBV11-2|TRBJ1-1|.|.
TGTGCCAGCAGCTCCGCGGGGTACGCTTTCTTT
CASSSAGYAFF
>TRBV7-9|TRBJ1-1|.|TRBD1
TGTGCCAGCAGCCCCCGGGACAGGCATCTTCCAGGGAGCACTGAAGCTTTCTTT
CASSPRDRHLPGSTEAFF
>TRBV19|TRBJ1-5|.|.
TGTGCCAGTAGTCTGAACCCCGCGAGGGGCAATCAGCCCCAGCATTTT
CASSLNPARGNQPQHF
>TRBV9|TRBJ2-1|.|.
TGTGCCAGCAGCCTCGGGCCTCCAAAATTTAATGAGCAGTTCTTC
CASSLGPPKFNEQFF
>TRBV15|TRBJ2-3|.|.
TGTGCCACCAGCAGGGCCCCGGACCGAGATACGCAGTATTTT
CATSRAPDRDTQYF
>TRBV7-3|TRBJ2-1|.|.
TGTGCCAGCAGCGACGGGAATGAGCAGTTCTTC
CASSDGNEQFF
>TRBV30|TRBJ1-1|few|.
TGTGCCTGGAGTGTACTAGGAACTGAAGCTTTCTTT
CAWSVLGTEAFF
>TRBV30|TRBJ1-2|.|.
TGTGCCTGGAGTGGTGGGAGGGTGTATGGCTACACCTTC
CAWSGGRVYGYTF
>TRBV7-8|TRBJ2-7|.|.
TGTGCCAGCAGCTTAGAAGTCCTCTACGAGCAGTACTTC
CASSLEVLYEQYF
>TRBV5-1|TRBJ1-5|.|.
TGCGCCAGCAGCTTCTCGTTCGGAGTCTATAGCAATCAGCCCCAGCATTTT
CASSFSFGVYSNQPQHF
>TRBV6-5|TRBJ2-1|.|TRBD1
TGTGCCAGCACCGGGACAGGGCTTAATGAGCAGTTCTTC
CASTGTGLNEQFF
>TRBV4-3|TRBJ1-3|.|.
TGCGCCAGCAGCCAAGATCGCCTCTCTGGAAACACCATATATTTT
CASSQDRLSGNTIYF
>TRBV15|TRBJ2-3|.|.
TGTGCCACCAGCAGAGATCGTATAGAGGGGAGCAGTTACACAGATACGCAGTATTTT
CATSRDRIEGSSYTDTQYF
>TRBV6-5|TRBJ2-1|once|.
TGTGCCAGCAGCCACGGGGGCGGGGGCAATGAGCAGTTCTTC
CASSHGGGGNEQFF
>TRBV5-1|TRBJ1-2|few|TRBD1
TGCGCCAGCAGCTTGGCGGGACAGCAAGGCTACACCTTC
CASSLAGQQGYTF
>TRBV11-3|TRBJ1-2|once|.
TGTGCCAGCAGCCGGAACCGGGCCGATGCCTATGGCTACACCTTC
CASSRNRADAYGYTF
>TRBV7-4|TRBJ1-5|.|TRBD1
TGTGCCAGCAGCTTAGGGGGGACAGGGGCCCCCAATCAGCCCCAGCATTTT
CASSLGGTGAPNQPQHF
>TRBV2|TRBJ1-2|.|.
TGTGCCAGCAGCTACCCCGGGACCGCAGTACTCTATGGCTACACCTTC
CASSYPGTAVLYGYTF
>TRBV30|TRBJ1-1|once|.
TGTGCCTGGAGTTATAGGGTGAACACTGAAGCTTTCTTT
CAWSYRVNTEAFF
>TRBV5-6|TRBJ2-1|few|.
TGTGCCAGCAGCCAAATTACTAGCCACCTCTACAATGAGCAGTTCTTC
CASSQITSHLYNEQFF
>TRBV5-6|TRBJ2-7|.|.
TGTGCCAGCAGCCCGGTGGAGGGCCTAAAGCAGTACTTC
CASSPVEGLKQYF